This T cell receptor (beta chain) was documented in a study of cytomegalovirus exposure and HLA in healthy donors (TCRdb year 2017). Background for the entire study: In an earlier analysis of 450 to 750 of the donors, 276 Gb of sequence data and 95 million to 130 million unique TCR beta sequences from roughly 180 million T cells were reported. Donor age, sex, ethnicity and CMV serostatus were compiled together with the repertoire data. Of the approximately 400 genotyped donors, 75% to 85% were placed in the genetic ancestry cluster associated with self-reported Caucasian donors. On average, about 240,000 unique TCR beta nucleotide sequences were sequenced per donor among about 400 genotyped donors of the cohort, with roughly 20% of those sequences being non-productive. An earlier analysis of 587 of the donors used high-throughput TCR beta sequencing to judge whether each TCR beta V gene segment behaved as functional or pseudogenic. Because of strong linkage in the cohort, roughly five DR-DQ haplotypes were treated as single units for association and clustering. The study aimed to test whether cataloging public T cell receptors could reveal signatures of past pathogen exposure. To study patterns of TCR occurrence, a later analysis re-analyzed previously published TCR beta repertoires from around 660 donors and added high-resolution HLA genotyping. In addition to the first cohort of around 670 subjects, a separate validation cohort of 120 different subjects was used. Rather than drawing on any new phenotypic data, the later analysis identified candidate immune exposures from TCR beta sequences and the way those sequences occurred across donors. The study used immunosequencing to profile the T cell repertoires of under 700 subjects and linked those repertoires to cytomegalovirus serostatus. All discovery cohort repertoires had been generated on a single sequencing platform. Both class I and class II loci were covered by HLA typing, at four-digit resolution. Genome-wide SNP genotypes for about 60% of the roughly 700 donors were used in a later genetic analysis, which treated that subset as a discovery cohort. Approximately 330 gigabases of sequencing data and around 88 million unique TCR sequences made up an early release that covered under 750 HLA-typed donors. The number of typed donors differed by locus: 629-630 for A, B, C, DRB1 and DQB1; 500 to 550 for DQA1; approximately 600 for DPA1; and 450 to 480 for DPB1. To predict cytomegalovirus infection status, the study brought together high-throughput TCR immunosequencing, statistical association of individual TCRs with disease status, and machine learning.

From the cysteine up to the phenylalanine, the CDR3 has a length of 13 residues. The retained sequence is limited to the CDR3, 39 bases, with the frame set at the first base. CDR1 and CDR2 were assigned from the germline V gene as SNHLY and FYNNEI. V has 8 bases trimmed and J has 4 bases trimmed; junction bases matching no gene number 4. The cohort was made up of hundreds of healthy bone marrow donors. At the time of sampling, all cohort members were nominally healthy, though unrecorded immune exposures were likely present. The donor was CMV seronegative and belonged to the group of around 350 seronegative cohort members. Every donor gave a peripheral blood sample, and the peripheral blood mononuclear cells from that sample were used for TCR beta sequencing. Genomic DNA was extracted from the blood cell samples with the Qiagen DNeasy Blood Extraction Kit. Broad study findings and their caveats: This cohort had only TCR beta chains sequenced, and the lack of alpha or paired-chain data limited which features could be detected. Because counts were too low, seventeen rarely observed V segments, including chromosome 9 orphons, were left out of the earlier analysis of some 600 of the donors. In a later analysis, several top co-occurrence clusters were reported to appear linked to parvovirus B19, influenza, CMV and Epstein-Barr virus. Most CMV-associated TCR beta chains appeared to be HLA-restricted in a later analysis, and the HLA associations seemed to be driven largely by CMV exposure. The sequencing pipeline was judged likely to have produced a cluster of highly shared sequence variants as a technical artifact. The study listed 150 to 200 TCR beta chains as associated with cytomegalovirus. Strong co-occurrence of HLA alleles, especially DR and DQ, made assigning TCR associations to individual alleles difficult. A later analysis found that TCR association rates varied across HLA loci, with DRB1 alleles showing the most associated TCRs and HLA-C alleles the fewest. In a later analysis, HLA-associated TCR beta chains showed more clonal expansion and lower generation probabilities than non-associated chains that were equally common. In vitro tests confirmed that three of the cytomegalovirus-associated TCR beta chains recognize cytomegalovirus antigens. In a later genetic analysis, a missense DCLRE1C variant was associated with V-gene and J-gene trimming of TCR beta chains, and the association was replicated in an independent cohort. According to a later genetic analysis, donors in an Asian-associated ancestry cluster had fewer N-insertions in productive TCRs than the roughly 670-donor mean. Cytomegalovirus status was reported to be diagnosed by the classifier with high specificity and sensitivity in both the original and validation cohorts. HLA typing was unavailable for some donors at each locus, so association tests used only the typed subset. Sequencing depth was assumed to be roughly uniform across donors in the presence/absence analyses, though that assumption may not hold. While some public TCRs were present in many individuals, most TCR sequences turned up only very rarely across donors. An earlier analysis of approximately 590 of the donors showed that most TCR beta V segments appeared in productive rearrangements either about 87% or about 30% of the time, which broadly matched IMGT annotations. At a false discovery rate of 0.05, a later analysis linked 16,951 TCR beta sequences to specific HLA alleles. For the cohort, immune exposure information was limited to CMV serostatus. It was suggested by the authors that the approach could potentially be generalized to other disease states and immunological phenotypes. Linkage disequilibrium might explain the correlated functional status among segregating V segments, but an unknown experimental factor could not be excluded. Some IMGT-functional V segments, including TRBV6-2 and TRBV6-3, could not be distinguished by the 87-base-pair reads and were therefore excluded. A further reported finding was that TCR beta sequences accurately predicted the HLA-A and HLA-B alleles for most subjects in the first cohort.

As regards this clone: No antigen is known for it. No base quality information exists; no much larger clone differs at one position.

Receptor amplification or capture employed the immunoSEQ multiplex PCR assay. For the multiplex PCR, a mixture combining 60 forward primers for TCR Vbeta segments and 13 reverse primers for TCR Jbeta segments was used. The CDR3 region of rearranged TCR beta genes was amplified from genomic DNA with a multiplex PCR assay. The Illumina HiSeq System was used to sequence the amplified TCR beta libraries as 87-base-pair reads. The study's processing was this. In a later analysis, tens of millions of unique TCR beta chains were counted across the approximately 670 repertoires, and approximately 9.9 million of these chains were shared by at least two donors. Raw reads were error-corrected and collapsed into unique sequences with a nearest-neighbor algorithm that merged closely related sequences to remove PCR and sequencing errors. Alignment of CDR3 sequences to IMGT reference sequences was used to assign V, D and J gene segments. Each retained sequence needed at least a six-nucleotide match to both a V gene segment and a J gene segment. A rearrangement counted as productive if the CDR3 had no stop codons and remained in frame with V and J, and every other rearrangement counted as non-productive. CDR3 was defined according to IMGT convention as the region running from the second conserved V-encoded cysteine to the conserved J-encoded phenylalanine. Sequences without an unambiguous match to a single V gene segment were excluded from the earlier analysis of 450 to 750 of the donors. An earlier analysis of some 610 of the donors called V segments functional above 56.7% productive rearrangements and segregating when the between-donor standard deviation exceeded 5%. A statistical classification framework was built to diagnose cytomegalovirus status from the catalog of TCR beta chain sequences. A later analysis assigned V and J genes by comparing TCR nucleotide sequences with IMGT/GENE-DB human TR gene sequences. The TCRdist pipeline was used in a later analysis to assign CDR3 sequences and most-parsimonious VDJ recombination scenarios. In a later analysis, every TCR beta chain was defined by the combination of its CDR3 amino acid sequence and its V-gene family, and reads without a unique V-gene family were dropped. A later analysis removed several hundred highly shared, low-generation-probability nucleotide sequences to deal with suspected cross-contamination and a sequencing artifact. For each public chain, a later analysis derived a clonal expansion index from normalized ranks of inferred template counts within each repertoire. Generation probabilities in a later analysis came from a VDJ recombination model fitted to out-of-frame rearrangements, and those results were checked against IGoR. In a later analysis, TCR-TCR, TCR-HLA and TCR-CMV co-occurrence was scored with hypergeometric tests, and a repertoire-size bias correction was applied to TCR pairs. In a later analysis, false discovery rates were estimated by permuting HLA or CMV assignments 20 times. In a later analysis, co-occurring TCRs were grouped with DBSCAN, and TCRdist sequence similarity was added when clustering was performed within HLA-allele-positive subsets. For co-occurrence clustering, repertoires with fewer than 30,000 or more than 120,000 public chains were excluded, along with five repertoires with anomalous nucleotide sharing. As stored in TCRdb, this immuneACCESS dataset retains in-frame rearrangements with V and J assigned. A fraction of the clones does not appear; measured against another copy, unresolved V genes explain less than half of the discrepancy, and the remainder lacks a known reason. V, J and clone size reflect that table, while D and trimming were determined from the DNA. The sample has roughly 120,000 clones on record, roughly 74% of them singletons. Approximately 0.9% of the sample comes from the top ten.

The source of this sequence is a woman aged 25 to 39 in good health and CMV-seronegative. The rearrangement joined TRBV2 to TRBJ1-3; the junction holds 8 bases that match TRBD1. The specimen was PBMCs. The bases are TGTGCCAGCGGGTCAGGGGGCGGAAACACCATATATTTT. The resulting protein is CASGSGGGNTIYF.